These 14 T cell receptor beta chains were all obtained from the same sample, sequenced in a study of blood T cell repertoires in COVID-19. The method was immunoSEQ multiplex PCR; TCRdb's version includes in-frame clones alone and lacks a portion of them. The table shows about 34,000 clones, with 75% occurring only once. The specimen was peripheral blood. The receptors here all came from a man older than 75 with active or convalescent COVID-19.

The rearrangement uses TRBV9 and TRBJ2-3; 12 bases are shared with TRBD2. V lost 4 bases and J lost 3; bases outside the gene matches: 6. The CDR3 is 16 amino acids. Germline lookup yields CDR1 SGDLS and CDR2 YYNGEE. CDR3 sequence reads: CASSPRTSGTTDTQYF. The CDR3 nucleotides read TGTGCCAGCAGCCCCCGGACTAGCGGGACGACAGATACGCAGTATTTT.

For the CDR3, the DNA is TGCGCCAGCAGCTTGCTAGTCGGCAATGAGCAGTTCTTC. Protein: CASSLLVGNEQFF. The V gene is TRBV5-1, the J gene TRBJ2-1; D is uncertain. V dropped 1 base and J dropped 6 bases, with 8 bases sitting between them. CDR3 length equals 13 residues. Germline V gene sequence: CDR1 SGHRS, CDR2 YFSETQ.

J is TRBJ1-5 and V is TRBV7-8, with no clear D. The CDR3 extends over 16 amino acids. Deletions cut 0 bases from V and 2 bases from J, with 11 bases between. From germline, CDR1 is SGHVS and CDR2 FQNEAQ. The CDR3 loop reads CASSLAPDYGNQPQHF. In DNA form, the CDR3 reads TGTGCCAGCAGCTTAGCGCCAGATTACGGCAATCAGCCCCAGCATTTT.

The rearrangement joins TRBV7-8 to TRBJ1-2, with D hard to call. Trimming removed 1 base from V and 9 bases from J, with 15 bases in between. CDR1 is SGHVS and CDR2 is FQNEAQ in the germline V gene. The CDR3 sequence is 14 residues long. For the CDR3, the DNA is TGTGCCAGCAGCTTAGACTGGCAAAGCGAAAGCTACACCTTC. Translated: CASSLDWQSESYTF.

The chain recombines TRBV11-2 with TRBJ2-1, with D possibly TRBD2 on 7 matching bases. Germline loops: CDR1 SGHAT, CDR2 FQNNGV. There are 16 residues in the CDR3. V was shortened by 1 base and J by 0 bases, with 10 bases between the two germline ends. CDR3 in amino acids: CASSLGGGSSYNEQFF. DNA of the CDR3: TGTGCCAGCAGCTTAGGCGGGGGCAGCTCCTACAATGAGCAGTTCTTC. Complete variable domain (other parts from reference TRBV11-2 and TRBJ2-1): EAGVAQSPRYKIIEKRQSVAFWCNPISGHATLYWYQQILGQGPKLLIQFQNNGVVDDSQLPKDRFSAERLKGVDSTLKIQPAKLEDSAVYLCASSLGGGSSYNEQFFGPGTRLTVL.

This chain links TRBV19 with TRBJ2-2; 10 positions match TRBD2. V trimming: 5 bases; J trimming: 3 bases; junction bases outside the gene matches: 6. Germline CDR1 is LNHDA and CDR2 is SQIVND (reference sequence). The CDR3 has 16 residues. The CDR3 DNA reads as TGTGCCAGTAGTGCCCGACTAGCGGGTGACACCGGGGAGCTGTTTTTT. Residues: CASSARLAGDTGELFF.

This clone has only a few counts. The chain combines TRBV12-3 or TRBV12-4 with TRBJ1-2; D is possibly TRBD1 (6 bases). V lost 5 bases and J lost 6, with 13 bases in between. This CDR3 has 13 residues. CDR3 amino acids: CASSRRTVDGYTF. The CDR3, as DNA: TGTGCCAGCAGTCGAAGGACAGTGGATGGCTACACCTTC.

The chain joins TRBV15 to TRBJ1-6, with D possibly matching TRBD1 (5 bases). Germline V lookup: CDR1 LNHNV, CDR2 YYDKDF (reference sequence). V gave up 0 bases and J gave up 8 bases, with 8 bases separating them. The CDR3 is 14 residues long. The CDR3 here is CATSRDGADSPLHF. The CDR3 bases are TGTGCCACCAGCAGAGATGGGGCAGATTCACCCCTCCACTTT.

This clone was counted between two and nine times. The genes are TRBV5-6 and TRBJ1-5; 8 nucleotides agree with TRBD1. Germline CDR1 reads SGHDT; CDR2 reads YYEEEE. The CDR3 length is 17 residues. The V segment lost 0 bases and the J segment 1 base; nucleotides outside the gene matches: 6. The CDR3 nucleotides read TGTGCCAGCAGCTTGGGTCAGGGGGCCATGAGCAATCAGCCCCAGCATTTT. Protein product: CASSLGQGAMSNQPQHF. Complete variable domain (other parts from reference TRBV5-6 and TRBJ1-5): DAGVTQSPTHLIKTRGQQVTLRCSPKSGHDTVSWYQQALGQGPQFIFQYYEEEERQRGNFPDRFSGHQFPNYSSELNVNALLLGDSALYLCASSLGQGAMSNQPQHFGDGTRLSIL.

The chain uses TRBV27 and TRBJ2-1; D is unclear. From germline, CDR1 is MNHEY and CDR2 SMNVEV (reference sequence). The CDR3 sequence is 13 residues long. Trimming removed 1 base from V and 7 bases from J, with 8 bases in between. DNA of the CDR3: TGTGCCAGCAGTTTATTCCCCAGAAATGAGCAGTTCTTC. Protein: CASSLFPRNEQFF.

This chain links TRBV2 with TRBJ2-1; 7 bases fit TRBD2. Germline V lookup: CDR1 SNHLY, CDR2 FYNNEI. This CDR3 has 14 amino acids. V dropped 6 bases and J dropped 4; count of bases not matched to a gene: 6. DNA of the CDR3: TGTGCCAGCAGACGGGGGGAGGGGTACAATGAGCAGTTCTTC. Residues: CASRRGEGYNEQFF.

The chain uses TRBV7-2 and TRBJ2-2; the D gene is possibly TRBD2 (6 bases). Germline CDR1 SGHTA, CDR2 FQGNSA. The CDR3 contains 15 residues. V was trimmed by 0 bases and J by 3 bases, leaving 8 bases between them. CDR3 loop: CASSLALAYTGELFF. The CDR3 DNA follows: TGTGCCAGCAGCTTAGCGCTAGCGTACACCGGGGAGCTGTTTTTT.

J is TRBJ2-1 and V is TRBV21-1; the table names TRBD2, a call not compared with the DNA. TRBV21-1 is tagged as a pseudogene. The CDR3 loop spans 17 amino acids. In DNA form, the CDR3 reads TGTGCCAGCAGCAAGGGTTGCGGGAGTGGATTTAGGGTTGAGCAGTTCTTC. Protein sequence: CASSKGCGSGFRVEQFF.

This clone was recorded once. The chain couples TRBV7-2 to TRBJ1-4, with D tentatively TRBD1 (6 bases). The CDR3 runs 15 residues. V shed 4 bases and J shed 7 bases, with 16 bases lying between them. Germline V gene data show CDR1 as SGHTA and CDR2 as FQGNSA. In nucleotides, the CDR3 is TGTGCCAGCAGCTCAGACAGGTTCAGGGGTGAAAAACTGTTTTTT. Encoded protein: CASSSDRFRGEKLFF.